What follows are 17 T cell receptor beta chains derived from one specimen sequenced in a study of T cell responses to AZD1222 COVID-19 vaccine. TCRdb keeps only in-frame clones here, not all; method: immunoSEQ multiplex PCR. The top ten clones hold over 1.5% of a sample with some 200,000 clones, approximately 91% of them seen once. The sequences come from peripheral blood, collected 28 days after the second AZD1222 dose. Source of these receptors: an adult who received the AZD1222 COVID-19 vaccine.

V and J are TRBV11-1 and TRBJ1-2; D is undetermined. V lost 3 bases to trimming and J lost 6 bases, with 14 bases between them. The CDR3 loop spans 14 amino acids. CDR1 is SGHAT and CDR2 is FQDESV in the germline V gene (reference sequence). The CDR3 loop reads CASSFGGVSHGYTF. The CDR3, as DNA: TGTGCCAGCAGCTTTGGTGGGGTTAGTCATGGCTACACCTTC.

The J gene is TRBJ1-1, the V gene TRBV5-4; tentative D call: TRBD1 (6 bases). CDR1 SGHNT and CDR2 YYREEE come from the germline V gene (reference sequence). CDR3 length equals 14 residues. With 4 bases removed from V and 2 bases from J, the gap between germline ends came to 12 bases. As DNA, the CDR3 is TGTGCCAGCAGCCCCCTACAGGGTAACACTGAAGCTTTCTTT. Its translation: CASSPLQGNTEAFF.

The chain combines TRBV27 with TRBJ2-3; D assignment may be TRBD1 or TRBD2 (5 bases each). The CDR3 covers 15 residues. The germline CDR1 and CDR2 sequences are MNHEY and SMNVEV (reference sequence). V was clipped by 6 bases and J by 4 bases, with 17 bases between them. The CDR3, as DNA: TGTGCCAGCAGACCCGACTTTTTGGGGGCAGATACGCAGTATTTT. Translating it yields CASRPDFLGADTQYF.

The rearrangement joins TRBV4-1 to TRBJ1-4; D unresolved. The length of the CDR3 is 14 residues. The V end was cut by 0 bases, the J end by 7 bases, with 9 bases between. Germline CDR1 and CDR2: MGHRA and YSYEKL. In DNA form, the CDR3 reads TGCGCCAGCAGCCAAGACCAAGCCGGTGAAAAACTGTTTTTT. Residues: CASSQDQAGEKLFF.

V usage is TRBV3-1 (or the pseudogene TRBV3-2) and J usage is TRBJ1-3, with unresolved D. The CDR3 length is 14 residues. The V gene lost 4 bases and the J gene lost 11 bases, with 18 bases spanning the gap. Germline V lookup: CDR1 LGHDT, CDR2 YNNKEL (reference sequence). CDR3 DNA sequence: TGTGCCAGCAGCCCCCTATGGACCCGCATACCCATATATTTT. Its translation is CASSPLWTRIPIYF.

The chain joins TRBV3-1 (or the pseudogene TRBV3-2) to TRBJ2-2, with TRBD1 matching over 10 bases. This CDR3 spans 20 amino acids. V trimming: 3 bases; J trimming: 4 bases; junction bases outside the gene matches: 17. Germline V gives CDR1 LGHDT, CDR2 YNNKEL (reference sequence). CDR3 protein: CASSHSLVSPGQGSTGELFF. The CDR3 region has the DNA TGTGCCAGCAGCCACTCTTTAGTTTCACCGGGACAGGGGTCCACCGGGGAGCTGTTTTTT.

The V gene is TRBV6-5, the J gene TRBJ2-5; 7 bases align to TRBD1. The germline CDR1 and CDR2 sequences are MNHEY and SVGAGI. V dropped 6 bases and J dropped 1; count of bases not matched to a gene: 5. The CDR3 sequence is 14 residues long. CDR3: CASSRTGSQETQYF. The CDR3 DNA reads TGTGCCAGCAGCCGGACAGGATCCCAAGAGACCCAGTACTTC.

This chain joins TRBV3-1 (or the pseudogene TRBV3-2) and TRBJ1-1, with D hard to call. V was trimmed by 4 bases and J by 5 bases, leaving 11 bases between them. The CDR3 spans 13 residues. Germline V gene lookup returns CDR1 LGHDT and CDR2 YNNKEL (reference sequence). CDR3 nucleotides: TGTGCCAGCAGCCGGCAGTCGAGGACTGAAGCTTTCTTT. Its translation: CASSRQSRTEAFF.

The chain joins TRBV5-1 to TRBJ2-1; 8 positions match TRBD1. J gave up 9 bases and V 1 base, and 6 bases lay outside the gene matches. The CDR3 has 14 amino acids. Germline-derived CDR1 and CDR2 are SGHRS and YFSETQ. The CDR3 DNA sequence: TGCGCCAGCAGCTTGAAGGCCACAGGGGGTGAGCAGTTCTTC. Translating gives CASSLKATGGEQFF.

The count of this clone is one. The rearrangement links TRBV19 to TRBJ1-5; D remains unclear. Trimming took off 7 bases at V and 5 bases at J, with 18 bases between the two ends. Germline V gives CDR1 LNHDA, CDR2 SQIVND (reference sequence). The CDR3 runs 15 residues. CDR3 sequence reads: CASNKAPRDHQPQHF. The CDR3 region has the DNA TGTGCCAGTAATAAAGCACCCCGGGATCATCAGCCCCAGCATTTT.

This chain joins TRBV5-6 and TRBJ2-7; no definite D call. Between the trimmed V and J ends, which lost 0 bases and 9 bases, there was a span of 7 bases. Germline loops: CDR1 SGHDT, CDR2 YYEEEE. The CDR3 spans 11 residues. The CDR3 DNA reads TGTGCCAGCAGCTTGGATAGAGCGCAGTACTTC. This encodes CASSLDRAQYF.

This CDR3 reads CASQLTRNTEAFF. CDR3 bases: TGCGCCAGCCAGTTGACCAGGAACACTGAAGCTTTCTTT. This chain connects TRBV10-1 to TRBJ1-1, with no clear D. Germline values: CDR1 WNHNN, CDR2 SYGVQD (reference sequence). The CDR3 is made up of 13 amino acids. Trimming removed 8 bases at V and 1 base at J, with 11 bases between.

This sequence joins TRBV7-9 and TRBJ1-4, with TRBD1 matching 12 bases. Losses at the gene ends were 8 bases for V and 4 bases for J; bases not matched to a gene: 8. CDR3 length: 16 amino acids. Germline V gene sequence: CDR1 SEHNR, CDR2 FQNEAQ (reference sequence). The CDR3 here is CASRGTGGEVNEKLFF. CDR3 bases: TGTGCCAGCCGAGGGACAGGGGGCGAGGTTAATGAAAAACTGTTTTTT. Supplemented by reference TRBV7-9 and TRBJ1-4, the full variable domain reads DTGVSQNPRHKITKRGQNVTFRCDPISEHNRLYWYRQTLGQGPEFLTYFQNEAQLEKSRLLSDRFSAERPKGSFSTLEIQRTEQGDSAMYLCASRGTGGEVNEKLFFGSGTQLSVL.

The gene calls are TRBV19 and TRBJ1-2; no reliable D call. In germline, CDR1 is LNHDA, CDR2 SQIVND (reference sequence). This CDR3 has 14 residues. The germline V and J ends were trimmed by 3 bases and 0 bases, with 8 bases remaining between them. The CDR3 bases are TGTGCCAGTAGTATGAGTTGGTCTAACTATGGCTACACCTTC. Amino acid sequence: CASSMSWSNYGYTF.

The V call is TRBV9, the J call TRBJ2-2; D unresolved. The V gene lost 0 bases and the J gene lost 4 bases, with 10 bases spanning the gap. Germline CDR1 is SGDLS and CDR2 is YYNGEE. The CDR3 is 15 amino acids. The CDR3 sequence: CASSVAERITGELFF. The CDR3 DNA reads as TGTGCCAGCAGCGTAGCTGAGAGAATCACCGGGGAGCTGTTTTTT.

The V and J genes are TRBV20-1 and TRBJ2-1; 9 bases match TRBD2. Germline V gene sequence: CDR1 DFQATT, CDR2 SNEGSKA (reference sequence). The CDR3 sequence is 15 residues long. V gave up 5 bases and J gave up 6 bases; unmatched junction bases: 11. The CDR3 protein is CSAGGKAGGFNEQFF. In DNA, the CDR3 is TGCAGTGCTGGTGGTAAAGCGGGGGGTTTCAATGAGCAGTTCTTC.

V usage is TRBV2 and J usage is TRBJ2-5; D ambiguous. Looked up from germline, CDR1 is SNHLY and CDR2 is FYNNEI. This CDR3 comprises 14 residues. With 2 bases removed from V and 1 base from J, the gap between germline ends came to 8 bases. For the CDR3, the DNA is TGTGCCAGCAGTGAAATTGCATCCCAAGAGACCCAGTACTTC. This encodes CASSEIASQETQYF.